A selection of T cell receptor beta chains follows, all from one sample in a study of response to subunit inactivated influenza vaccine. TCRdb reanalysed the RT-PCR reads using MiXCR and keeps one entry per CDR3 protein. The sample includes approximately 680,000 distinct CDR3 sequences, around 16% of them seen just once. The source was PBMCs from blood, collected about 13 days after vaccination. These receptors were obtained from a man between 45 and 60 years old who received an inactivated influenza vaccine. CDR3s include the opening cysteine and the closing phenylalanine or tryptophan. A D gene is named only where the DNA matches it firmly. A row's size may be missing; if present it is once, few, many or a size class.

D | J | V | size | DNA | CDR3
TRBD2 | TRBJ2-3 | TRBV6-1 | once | TGTGCCAGCAGGACTAGCGGGGGGGTAGATACGCAGTATTTT | CASRTSGGVDTQYF
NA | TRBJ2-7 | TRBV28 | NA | TGTGCCAGCAGTTTACAGGGCAGGTCGGGATACGAGCAGTACTTC | CASSLQGRSGYEQYF
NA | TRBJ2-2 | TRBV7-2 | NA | TGTGCCAGCAGCCTGGACCCCGCCGGGGAGCTGTTTTTT | CASSLDPAGELFF
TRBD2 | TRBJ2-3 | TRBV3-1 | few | TGTGCCAGCAGCCAATTCCCGGGGGGGCCTGATACGCAGTATTTT | CASSQFPGGPDTQYF
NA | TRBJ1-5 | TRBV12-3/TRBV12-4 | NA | TGTGCCAGCAGTATCGGTTATAGCAATCAGCCCCAGCATTTT | CASSIGYSNQPQHF
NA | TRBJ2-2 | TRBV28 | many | TGTGCCAGCAGTTTACGGGGGCAGAACACCGGGGAGCTGTTTTTT | CASSLRGQNTGELFF
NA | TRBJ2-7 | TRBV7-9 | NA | TGTGCCAGCAGCTTAGGGACCCTAACCTACGAGCAGTACTTC | CASSLGTLTYEQYF
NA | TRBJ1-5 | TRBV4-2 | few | TGTGCCAGCAGACAAGAGGCGATTAACAATCAGCCCCAGCATTTT | CASRQEAINNQPQHF
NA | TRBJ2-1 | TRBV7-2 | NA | TGTGCCAGCAGCTTAGCGTTTCAGGGTAGGAACGGTGAGCAGTTCTTC | CASSLAFQGRNGEQFF
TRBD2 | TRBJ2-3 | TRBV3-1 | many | TGTGCCAGCAGCCAAGAAGGACTAGCGGGAGGGGGCACAGATACGCAGTATTTT | CASSQEGLAGGGTDTQYF
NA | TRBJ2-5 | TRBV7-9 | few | TGTGCCAGCAGCTTACCGACACTAAGAGAGAAGGAGACCCAGTACTTC | CASSLPTLREKETQYF
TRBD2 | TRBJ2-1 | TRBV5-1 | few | TGCGCCAGCAGCTCCTGGAACGGGAGGTACAATGAGCAGTTCTTC | CASSSWNGRYNEQFF
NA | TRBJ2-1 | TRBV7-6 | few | TGTGCCAGCAGCTCACAAACTGGGAGCCGAGGGCAGTTCTTT | CASSSQTGSRGQFF
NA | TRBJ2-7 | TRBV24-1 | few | TGTGCCACCAGTGATTTGCTCGAGCAGTACTTC | CATSDLLEQYF
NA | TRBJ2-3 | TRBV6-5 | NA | TGTGCCAGCAGTTACTTGTCAAGGGGGACAGATACGCAGTATTTT | CASSYLSRGTDTQYF
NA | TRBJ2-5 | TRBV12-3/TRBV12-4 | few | TGTGCCAGCAGTATAGGGACTCCCCGAGAGACCCAGTACTTC | CASSIGTPRETQYF
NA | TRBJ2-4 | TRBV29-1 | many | TGCAGCGTTGAAGATCCCCTAGCCAAAAACATTCAGTACTTC | CSVEDPLAKNIQYF
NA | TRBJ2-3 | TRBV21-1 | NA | TGTGCCAGCAGCAAATTCCCTAGACTAGCGGGGGGCACAGATACGCAGTATTTT | CASSKFPRLAGGTDTQYF
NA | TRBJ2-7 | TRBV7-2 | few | TGTGCCAGCAGCCGGAACCAATACGAGCAGTACTTC | CASSRNQYEQYF
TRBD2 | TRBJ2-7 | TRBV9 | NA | TGTGCCAGCGGTCCGAGCGGGAGGTGGAACGAGCAGTACTTC | CASGPSGRWNEQYF
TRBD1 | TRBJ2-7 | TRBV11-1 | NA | TGTGCCAGCAGCTTAGGGGTAATCGACAGGGGAGCCTCCCACGAGCAGTACTTC | CASSLGVIDRGASHEQYF
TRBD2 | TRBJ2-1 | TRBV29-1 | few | TGCAGCGTTTCGGCTAGCGGGGCCCTTGGTTACCAGTTCTTC | CSVSASGALGYQFF
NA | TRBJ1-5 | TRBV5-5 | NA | TGTGCCAGCAGCCCCGGTGCTGCAAGTCAGCCCCAGCATTTT | CASSPGAASQPQHF
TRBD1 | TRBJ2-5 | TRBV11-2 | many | TGTGCCAGCACAAAAGACAGGGGGAGAATGGAGACCCAGTACTTC | CASTKDRGRMETQYF
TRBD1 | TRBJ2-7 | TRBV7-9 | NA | TGTGCCAGCAGCTTACCATGGACAGGGGGCTCCTACGAGCAGTACTTC | CASSLPWTGGSYEQYF
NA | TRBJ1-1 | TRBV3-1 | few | TGTGCCAGCAGCCAACGGGGAACCACTGAAGCTTTCTTT | CASSQRGTTEAFF
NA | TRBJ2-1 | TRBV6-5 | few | TGTGCCAGCAGTTACCGGGACGGAATCTACAATGAGCAGTTCTTC | CASSYRDGIYNEQFF
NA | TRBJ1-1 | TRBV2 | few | TGTGCCATCCCGGGCATGGGTATAGAAGCTTTCTTT | CAIPGMGIEAFF
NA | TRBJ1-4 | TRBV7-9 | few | TGTGCCAGCAGCTTAGACGCCAGGAATGAAAAACTGTTTTTT | CASSLDARNEKLFF
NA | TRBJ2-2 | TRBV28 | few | TGTGCCAGCAGTTTGGTGCGGGATACCCCCACCGGGGAGCTGTTTTTT | CASSLVRDTPTGELFF
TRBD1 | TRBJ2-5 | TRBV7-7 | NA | TGTGCTAGCAGCTTAGTCAGGGGGCCCGCAGAGACCCAGTACTTC | CASSLVRGPAETQYF
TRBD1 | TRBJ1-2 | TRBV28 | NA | TGTGCCAGACGTACCGGGGACAGGGGTGTCTATGGCTACACCTTC | CARRTGDRGVYGYTF
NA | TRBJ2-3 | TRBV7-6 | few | TGTGCCAGCAGCCAACGGCCCCAAGCAGATACGCAGTATTTT | CASSQRPQADTQYF
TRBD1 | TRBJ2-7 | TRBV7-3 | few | TGTGCCAGCAGCTTCTTAAACCGGGACAGGGTTAAAGGCGTATACGAGCAGTACTTC | CASSFLNRDRVKGVYEQYF
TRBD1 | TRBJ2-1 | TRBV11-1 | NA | TGTGCCAGCAGCTTTAGAAATCTGGACAGGGCAATTACCTTATACAATGAGCAGTTCTTC | CASSFRNLDRAITLYNEQFF
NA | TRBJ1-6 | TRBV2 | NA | TGTGCCAGCAGCGGTGATCCGGGAACTACACGTTCACCCCTCCACTTT | CASSGDPGTTRSPLHF
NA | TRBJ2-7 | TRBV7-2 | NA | TGTGCCAGCAGCTTAGCCGGCGGGGGCCCCGGGAACGAGCAGTACTTC | CASSLAGGGPGNEQYF
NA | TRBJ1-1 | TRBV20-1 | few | TGCAGTGCCCTTTCGGGGACTGAAGCTTTCTTT | CSALSGTEAFF
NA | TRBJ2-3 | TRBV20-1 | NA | TGCAGTGCTAGAGTGGTCGGGGCCGCAGATACGCAGTATTTT | CSARVVGAADTQYF
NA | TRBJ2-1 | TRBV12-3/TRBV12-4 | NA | TGTGCCAGCAATCGGAAGAGCTCCTACAATGAGCAGTTCTTC | CASNRKSSYNEQFF
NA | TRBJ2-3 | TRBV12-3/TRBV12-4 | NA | TGTGCCAGCAGTCTTTCACAGGGTTGGTCAGATACGCAGTATTTT | CASSLSQGWSDTQYF
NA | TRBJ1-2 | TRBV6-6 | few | TGTGCCAGCAGGGGGGACTATGGCTACACCTTC | CASRGDYGYTF
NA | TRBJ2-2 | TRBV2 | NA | TGTGCCAGCGAAGCAACCGGGGAGCTGTTTTTT | CASEATGELFF
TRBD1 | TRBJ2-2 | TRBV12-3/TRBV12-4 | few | TGTGCCAGCAGTAAGACAGGGGGCACCGGGGAGCTGTTTTTT | CASSKTGGTGELFF
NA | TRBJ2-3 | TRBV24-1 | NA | TGTGCCACCAGTGATTTGACCCGTGGAGGGGCAGATACGCAGTATTTT | CATSDLTRGGADTQYF
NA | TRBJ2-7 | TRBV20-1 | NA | TGCAGTGCCAAGGGTGCCCTGAGCTCCTACGAGCAGTACTTC | CSAKGALSSYEQYF
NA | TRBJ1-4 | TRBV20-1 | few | TGCAGTGCTAGACGGGGGACTGCAACTAATGAAAAACTGTTTTTT | CSARRGTATNEKLFF
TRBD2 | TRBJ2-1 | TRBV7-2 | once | TGTGCCAGCAGCGCTAGCGGGGGCCTCTCGGGGGGTGAGCAGTTCTTC | CASSASGGLSGGEQFF
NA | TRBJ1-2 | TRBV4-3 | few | TGCGCCAGCAGCCAATCAGGGAAATGGAGGGATGATGGCTACACCTTC | CASSQSGKWRDDGYTF